This T cell receptor beta chain was captured by sequencing in a study of T cell repertoires in cytomegalovirus infection. Trimming pared 7 bases from V and 2 bases from J, leaving 15 bases between. Per germline, CDR1 SGHVT and CDR2 SQSDAQ. This CDR3 region has 15 residues. Study outcomes and limitations: Adding up the frequency of public TCR beta families identified people who carried CMV plus the relevant HLA. HLA-C-restricted, CMV-specific TCR beta clonotypes were dominant ex vivo.

With respect to this clonotype: The antigen is not known.

MiXCR, applied by TCRdb to the reads, yields one record per CDR3 protein. In the table there are roughly 180,000 distinct CDR3 sequences, over 25% of which are singletons. The chain couples TRBV7-4 to TRBJ1-3, with D tentatively TRBD1 (5 bases). Sequenced material: PBMCs. The sequence came from a human donor in good health (CMV status not recorded). Some clones in this sample may be carry-over from other donors' samples. CDR3 in DNA: TGTGCCAGCACTACCGGGGGGGAAACTGGAAACACCATATATTTT. Amino acids: CASTTGGETGNTIYF.